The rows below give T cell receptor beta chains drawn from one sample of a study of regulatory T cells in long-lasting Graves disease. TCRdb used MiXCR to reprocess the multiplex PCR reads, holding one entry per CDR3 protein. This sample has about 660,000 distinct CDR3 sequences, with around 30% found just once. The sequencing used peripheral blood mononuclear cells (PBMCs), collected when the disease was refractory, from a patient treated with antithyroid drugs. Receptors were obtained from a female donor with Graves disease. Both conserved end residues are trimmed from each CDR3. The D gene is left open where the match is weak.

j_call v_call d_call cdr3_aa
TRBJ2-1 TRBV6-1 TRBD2 ASARSSGSSYNEQF
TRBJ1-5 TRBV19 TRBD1 ASSVTGERYQPQH
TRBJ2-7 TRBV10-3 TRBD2 AISESVQTSGTYEQY
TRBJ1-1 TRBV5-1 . ASSGWAQNTEAF
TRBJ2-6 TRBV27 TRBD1 ASSTTGAGGANVLT
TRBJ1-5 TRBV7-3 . ASSLTPSQPQH
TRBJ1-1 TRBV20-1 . SAGQWTEAF
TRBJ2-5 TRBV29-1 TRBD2 SVEAGTSETQY
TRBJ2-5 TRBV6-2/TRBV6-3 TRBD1 ASSYRGQGTQY
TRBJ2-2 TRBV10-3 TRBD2 AISAGLGSRKSTGELF
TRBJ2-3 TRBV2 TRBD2 ASSVLAGGPTDTQY
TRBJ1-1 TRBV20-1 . SAREYVGGAF
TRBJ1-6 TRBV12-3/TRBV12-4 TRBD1 ASSERGTGYNSPLH
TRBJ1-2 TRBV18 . ASSPGRSNYGYT
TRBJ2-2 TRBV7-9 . ASSPDAANTGELF
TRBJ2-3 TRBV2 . ASRMGDTQY
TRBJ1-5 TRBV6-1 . ASSPGQSYQPQH
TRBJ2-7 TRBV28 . ASSFETPRAYEQY
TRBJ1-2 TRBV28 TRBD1 ASGAGGFENYGYT
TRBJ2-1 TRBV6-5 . ASSSSPGTLAHEQF
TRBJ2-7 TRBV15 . ATSFSTEGANEQY
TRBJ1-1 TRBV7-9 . ASSSGRRSSEAF
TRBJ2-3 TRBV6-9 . ASSYERDTQY
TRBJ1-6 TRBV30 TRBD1 AWTGQEESPLH
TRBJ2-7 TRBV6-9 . ASSYSSYGSYEQY
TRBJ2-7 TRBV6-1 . ASSGASYEQY
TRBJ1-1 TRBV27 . ASSRQGVLAEAF
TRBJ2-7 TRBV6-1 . ASSEENDRTYEQY
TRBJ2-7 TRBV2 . ASSETGHEQY
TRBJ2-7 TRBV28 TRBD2 ASSLTSGRAIYEQY
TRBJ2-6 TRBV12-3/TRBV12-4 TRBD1 ASRPPGTGGSGANVLT
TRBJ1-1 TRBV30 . AWTSGGLYTEAF
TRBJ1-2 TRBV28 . ASSFVPQLVSDGYT
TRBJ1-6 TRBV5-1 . ASSPENSPLH
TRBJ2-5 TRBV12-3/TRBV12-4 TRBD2 ASNPFASGEETQY
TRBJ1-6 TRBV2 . VSMVQANSPLH
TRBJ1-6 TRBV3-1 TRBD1 ASSQPGTGSSYNSPLH
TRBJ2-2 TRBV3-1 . ASSQLPAAITNTGELF
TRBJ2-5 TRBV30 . AWSLLGRRETQY
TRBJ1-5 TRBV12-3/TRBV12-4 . ASTPWQANNQPQH
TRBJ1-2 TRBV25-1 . ASSSSPQGYGYT
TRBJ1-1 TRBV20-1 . SASPRMNTEAF
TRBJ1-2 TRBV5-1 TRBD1 ASSLDRGDYGYT
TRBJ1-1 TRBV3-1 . ASSQEVVNTEAF
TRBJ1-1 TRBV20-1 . SASPGLNTEAF
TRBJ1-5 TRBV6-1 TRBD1 ASKRDRSNQPQH
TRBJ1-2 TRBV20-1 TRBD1 SASGQGTSNYGYT
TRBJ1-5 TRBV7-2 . ASSPRGLYGNQPQH
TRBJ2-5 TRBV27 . ASHGANGHGTQY
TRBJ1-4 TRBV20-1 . SAPGPTENEKLF
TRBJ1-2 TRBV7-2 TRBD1 ASSLGQGKFYGYT
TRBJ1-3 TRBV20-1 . SASTPTGNTIY
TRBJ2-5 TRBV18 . ASSKRRYIQETQY
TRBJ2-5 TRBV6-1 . ASSHTTVGETQY
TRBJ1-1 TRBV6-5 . ASSYLGRRNTEAF
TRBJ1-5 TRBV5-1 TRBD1 ASSYGTGSSNQPQH
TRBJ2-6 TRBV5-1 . ASSLSSISGANVLT
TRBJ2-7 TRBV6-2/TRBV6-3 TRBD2 ASSSTRTSGRYEQY
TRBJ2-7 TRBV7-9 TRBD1 ASSFSTGTAYEQY